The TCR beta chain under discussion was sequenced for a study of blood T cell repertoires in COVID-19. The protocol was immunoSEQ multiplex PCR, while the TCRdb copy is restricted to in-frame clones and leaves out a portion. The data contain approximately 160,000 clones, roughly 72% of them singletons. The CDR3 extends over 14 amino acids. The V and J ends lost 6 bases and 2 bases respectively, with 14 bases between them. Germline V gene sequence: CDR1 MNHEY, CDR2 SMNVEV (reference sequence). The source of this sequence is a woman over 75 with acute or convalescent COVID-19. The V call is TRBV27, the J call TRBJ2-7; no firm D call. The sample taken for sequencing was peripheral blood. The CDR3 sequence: CASSPSDHPYEQYF. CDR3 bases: TGTGCCAGCAGCCCCAGTGATCACCCCTACGAGCAGTACTTC.